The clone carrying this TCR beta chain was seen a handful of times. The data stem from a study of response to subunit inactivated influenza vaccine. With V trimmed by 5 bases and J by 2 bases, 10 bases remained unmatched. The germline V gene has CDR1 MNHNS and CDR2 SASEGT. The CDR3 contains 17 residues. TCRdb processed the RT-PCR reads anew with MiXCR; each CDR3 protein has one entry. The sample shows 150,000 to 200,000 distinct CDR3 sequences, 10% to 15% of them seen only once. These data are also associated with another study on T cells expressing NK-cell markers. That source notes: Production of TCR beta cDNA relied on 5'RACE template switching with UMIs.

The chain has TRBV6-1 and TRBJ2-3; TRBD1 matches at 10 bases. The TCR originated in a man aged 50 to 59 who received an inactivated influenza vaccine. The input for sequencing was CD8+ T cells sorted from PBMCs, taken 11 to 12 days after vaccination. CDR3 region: CASSPQTGGHYTDTQYF. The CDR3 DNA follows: TGTGCCAGCAGTCCCCAGACAGGGGGCCACTACACAGATACGCAGTATTTT.